Below are 14 T cell receptor beta chains sequenced from a single sample in a study of blood T cell repertoires in COVID-19. Only in-frame clones appear in the TCRdb table, and some are missing; sequencing was by immunoSEQ multiplex PCR. The table includes around 190,000 clones, 75% to 85% detected once. Sample: PBMCs or T cells enriched from blood (not recorded which). These receptors were obtained from a man aged 40-49 years who had recovered from COVID-19.

The chain employs TRBV6-4 and TRBJ1-6; the D gene is possibly TRBD1 (5 bases). Trimming took off 8 bases at V and 7 bases at J, with 18 bases between the two ends. Germline CDR1 is MRHNA and CDR2 is SNTAGT. The CDR3 spans 15 residues. The CDR3 sequence: CASGDTGTENSPLHF. The DNA of the CDR3 is TGTGCCAGCGGGGATACCGGGACTGAAAATTCACCCCTCCACTTT.

V usage is TRBV2 and J usage is TRBJ2-2; TRBD2 might be the D (5 bases). Trimming removed 4 bases at V and 6 bases at J, with 9 bases between. The CDR3 has 13 amino acids. The germline V gene has CDR1 SNHLY and CDR2 FYNNEI. This chain's CDR3 is CASSATKPGELFF. In DNA form, the CDR3 reads TGTGCCAGCAGTGCGACTAAACCCGGGGAGCTGTTTTTT.

The V and J genes are TRBV29-1 and TRBJ2-7; the match to TRBD2 covers 9 bases. The junction had 3 bases not matched to a gene; V was cut back by 5 bases and J by 4 bases. This CDR3 is built from 12 residues. Germline CDR1 and CDR2: SQVTM and ANQGSEA. CDR3 protein: CSVLAGTYEQYF. The CDR3 region has the DNA TGCAGCGTTCTAGCGGGGACTTACGAGCAGTACTTC.

The V gene is TRBV10-1, the J gene TRBJ2-2, with 10 bases lining up with TRBD1. CDR3 length equals 18 residues. The J segment lost 2 bases and the V segment lost 2 bases, leaving 8 bases of the junction unmatched. Germline-derived CDR1 and CDR2 are WNHNN and SYGVQD (reference sequence). The CDR3 loop reads CASSEPLETGGNTGELFF. The CDR3 bases are TGCGCCAGCAGTGAGCCGCTCGAGACAGGGGGCAACACCGGGGAGCTGTTTTTT.

The CDR3 is CASSIARQGASGNQPQHF. In nucleotides, the CDR3 is TGTGCCAGTAGTATAGCGCGACAGGGGGCATCGGGCAATCAGCCCCAGCATTTT. The chain has TRBV19 and TRBJ1-5, with 10 bases lining up with TRBD1. This CDR3 has 18 amino acids. J lost 2 bases, V lost 1 base, and 8 bases had no gene match. Looked up from germline, CDR1 is LNHDA and CDR2 is SQIVND (reference sequence).

J is TRBJ1-2 and V is TRBV30; D unclear. The CDR3 covers 11 residues. Trimming left V 2 bases short and J 8 bases short, with 9 bases between. From germline, CDR1 is GTSNPN and CDR2 SVGIG (reference sequence). CDR3 residues: CAWSWSFGYTF. The CDR3 DNA is TGTGCCTGGAGTTGGAGTTTCGGCTACACCTTC.

Only one count was recorded for this clone. J is TRBJ2-3 and V is TRBV5-5; 7 nucleotides match TRBD2. Trimming removed 7 bases from V and 6 bases from J; junction bases left unmatched: 8. CDR3 size: 13 residues. Per germline, CDR1 SGHKS and CDR2 YYEKEE (reference sequence). In DNA form, the CDR3 reads TGTGCCAGCTGCGGAGTAGCGGGCGATACGCAGTATTTT. It is translated as CASCGVAGDTQYF.

The genes are TRBV2 and TRBJ2-1; 9 nucleotides agree with TRBD2. This CDR3 comprises 16 residues. The V segment lost 4 bases and the J segment 0 bases; nucleotides outside the gene matches: 4. CDR1 is SNHLY, CDR2 FYNNEI, per germline. The CDR3 is CASSGKAGGSYNEQFF. CDR3 nucleotides: TGTGCCAGCAGTGGGAAAGCGGGGGGCTCCTACAATGAGCAGTTCTTC.

The rearrangement joins TRBV9 to TRBJ1-3; D ambiguous. The V end lost 0 bases, the J end lost 0 bases, and 10 bases lay between the germline ends. Looked up from germline, CDR1 is SGDLS and CDR2 is YYNGEE. The CDR3 covers 16 residues. The CDR3 DNA is TGTGCCAGCAGCGTAGGTTTGCACAACTCTGGAAACACCATATATTTT. Translation: CASSVGLHNSGNTIYF.

The J gene is TRBJ1-4, the V gene TRBV6-2 or TRBV6-3, with TRBD1 matching 7 bases. With 2 bases clipped from V and 4 bases from J, the junction kept 7 bases outside the gene matches. The CDR3 covers 16 residues. Germline CDR1 is MNHEY and CDR2 is SVGEGT. The CDR3 region has the DNA TGTGCCAGCAGTTACCAGTGGGACAGCTTTAATGAAAAACTGTTTTTT. Its protein is CASSYQWDSFNEKLFF.

The J gene is TRBJ2-3, the V gene TRBV7-9; 14 nucleotides line up with TRBD2. The V gene end was trimmed by 10 bases and the J gene end by 4 bases; junction bases not matched to a gene: 16. Germline V gene data show CDR1 as SEHNR and CDR2 as FQNEAQ (reference sequence). This CDR3 has 18 residues. The CDR3 sequence: CAITRLTSGGAWPDTQYF. The CDR3 DNA is TGTGCCATCACCCGGCTGACTAGCGGGGGGGCCTGGCCAGATACGCAGTATTTT.

This clone was seen just once. V gene TRBV9 combines with J gene TRBJ2-7; no clear D. The CDR3 length is 13 residues. V shed 0 bases and J shed 6 bases, with 10 bases lying between them. Looked up from germline, CDR1 is SGDLS and CDR2 is YYNGEE. Written as DNA, the CDR3 is TGTGCCAGCAGCGTAGGGGCGAGCTCCGAGCAGTACTTC. It yields the protein CASSVGASSEQYF. The complete variable domain, with remaining parts taken from reference TRBV9 and TRBJ2-7, reads DSGVTQTPKHLITATGQRVTLRCSPRSGDLSVYWYQQSLDQGLQFLIQYYNGEERAKGNILERFSAQQFPDLHSELNLSSLELGDSALYFCASSVGASSEQYFGPGTRLTVT.

J is TRBJ1-6 and V is TRBV19; D remains unclear. V lost 2 bases to trimming and J lost 10 bases, with 9 bases between them. The CDR3 runs 13 residues. CDR1 and CDR2 from the germline V gene are LNHDA and SQIVND (reference sequence). The CDR3 protein is CASSITPRSPLHF. The CDR3 bases are TGTGCCAGTAGTATAACCCCCCGGTCACCCCTCCACTTT.

The chain carries TRBV25-1 and TRBJ2-3; 8 nucleotides match TRBD2. CDR3 size: 14 residues. V trimming: 6 bases; J trimming: 2 bases; junction bases outside the gene matches: 4. Germline V gene lookup returns CDR1 MGHDK and CDR2 SYGVNS. The CDR3 region has the DNA TGTGCCAGCAGACGAGCGGGGGACACAGATACGCAGTATTTT. The encoded protein is CASRRAGDTDTQYF.